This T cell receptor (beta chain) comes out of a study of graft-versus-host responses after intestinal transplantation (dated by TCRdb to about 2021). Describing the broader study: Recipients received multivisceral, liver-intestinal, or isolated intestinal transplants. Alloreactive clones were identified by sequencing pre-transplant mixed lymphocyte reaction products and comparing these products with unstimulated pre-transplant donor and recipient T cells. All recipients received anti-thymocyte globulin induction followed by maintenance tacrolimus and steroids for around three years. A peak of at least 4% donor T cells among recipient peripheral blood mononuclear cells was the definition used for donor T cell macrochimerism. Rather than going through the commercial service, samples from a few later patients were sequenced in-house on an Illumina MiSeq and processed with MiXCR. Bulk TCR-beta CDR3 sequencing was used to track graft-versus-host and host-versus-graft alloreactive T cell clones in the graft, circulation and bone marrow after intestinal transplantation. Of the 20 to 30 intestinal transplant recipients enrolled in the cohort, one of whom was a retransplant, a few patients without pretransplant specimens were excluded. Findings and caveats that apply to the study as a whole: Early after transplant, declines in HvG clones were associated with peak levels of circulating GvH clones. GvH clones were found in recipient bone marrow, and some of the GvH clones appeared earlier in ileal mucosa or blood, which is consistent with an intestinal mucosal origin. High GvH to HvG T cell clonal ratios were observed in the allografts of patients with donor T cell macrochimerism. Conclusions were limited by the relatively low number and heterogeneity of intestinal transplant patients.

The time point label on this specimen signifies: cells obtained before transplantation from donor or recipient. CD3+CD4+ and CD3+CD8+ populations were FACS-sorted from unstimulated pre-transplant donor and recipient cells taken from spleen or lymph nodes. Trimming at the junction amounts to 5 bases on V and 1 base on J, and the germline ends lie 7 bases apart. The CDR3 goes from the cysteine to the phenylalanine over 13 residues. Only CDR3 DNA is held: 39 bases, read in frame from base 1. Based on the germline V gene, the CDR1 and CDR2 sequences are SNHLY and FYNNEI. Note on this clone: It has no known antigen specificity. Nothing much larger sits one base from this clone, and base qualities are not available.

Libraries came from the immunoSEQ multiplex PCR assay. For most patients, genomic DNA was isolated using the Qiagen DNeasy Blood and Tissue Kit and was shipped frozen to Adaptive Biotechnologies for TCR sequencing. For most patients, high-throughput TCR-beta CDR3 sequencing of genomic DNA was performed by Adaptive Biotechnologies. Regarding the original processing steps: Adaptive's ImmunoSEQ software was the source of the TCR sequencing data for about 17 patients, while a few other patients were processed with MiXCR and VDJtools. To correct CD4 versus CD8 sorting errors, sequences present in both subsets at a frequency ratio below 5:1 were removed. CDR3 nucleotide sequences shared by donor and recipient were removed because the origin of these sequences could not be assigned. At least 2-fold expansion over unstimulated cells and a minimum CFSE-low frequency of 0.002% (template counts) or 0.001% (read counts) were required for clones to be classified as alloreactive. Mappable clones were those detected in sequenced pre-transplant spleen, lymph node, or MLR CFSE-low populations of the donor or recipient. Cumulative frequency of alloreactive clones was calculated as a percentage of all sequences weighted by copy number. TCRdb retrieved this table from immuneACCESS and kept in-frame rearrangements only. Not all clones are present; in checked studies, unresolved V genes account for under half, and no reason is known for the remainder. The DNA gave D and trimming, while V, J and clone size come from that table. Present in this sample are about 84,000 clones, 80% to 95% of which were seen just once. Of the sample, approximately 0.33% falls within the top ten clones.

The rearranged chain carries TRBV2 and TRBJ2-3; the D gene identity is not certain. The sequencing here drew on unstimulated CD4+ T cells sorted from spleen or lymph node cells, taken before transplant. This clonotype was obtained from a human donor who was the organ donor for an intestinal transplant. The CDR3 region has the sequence CASSQLGTDTQYF. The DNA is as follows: TGTGCCAGCAGTCAACTCGGCACAGATACGCAGTATTTT.